One sample yielded the 10 T cell receptor beta chains listed below, sequenced in a study of memory CD4+ T cells and cytomegalovirus serostatus. Single viable CD3+CD4+CD8-CD45RO+ cells were sorted as the memory CD4+ T cells. Sequencing was performed with immunoSEQ multiplex PCR; in TCRdb, only in-frame clones are kept and a portion is missing. This table holds under 70,000 clones, about 81% found once. The sample taken for sequencing was memory CD4+ T cells from blood. All receptors come from an adult in good health and CMV-seronegative.

The chain recombines TRBV19 with TRBJ2-1; D is possibly TRBD2 (5 bases). The CDR3 has 17 residues. The germline gives CDR1 LNHDA, CDR2 SQIVND (reference sequence). Trimming cost V 0 bases and J 0 bases, with 12 bases left between them. Written as DNA, the CDR3 is TGTGCCAGTAGTATAGAGGCTAGCTGGAGCTCCTACAATGAGCAGTTCTTC. It codes for CASSIEASWSSYNEQFF.

The chain joins TRBV5-1 to TRBJ1-1; TRBD1 matches at 10 bases. This CDR3 has 14 amino acids. Germline V gene lookup returns CDR1 SGHRS and CDR2 YFSETQ. The trim removed 2 bases at V and 5 bases at J, leaving 3 bases unmatched. The CDR3 sequence is CASSFQDRGTEAFF. CDR3 DNA sequence: TGCGCCAGCAGCTTCCAGGACAGGGGGACTGAAGCTTTCTTT.

The rearrangement links TRBV5-4 to TRBJ2-1; a weak D match, TRBD2 (6 bases). The CDR3 consists of 15 residues. The germline CDR1 and CDR2 sequences are SGHNT and YYREEE (reference sequence). V lost 1 base and J 4 bases, leaving 12 bases between the germline ends. This CDR3 reads CASSLIGSGYNEQFF. The CDR3 bases are TGTGCCAGCAGCTTGATCGGGAGTGGTTACAATGAGCAGTTCTTC.

The CDR3 bases are TGTGCCAGTAGTATAGGTGGGTTGAGGGAGACTCTCACCTCCCGGCCCCAGCATTTT. It specifies CASSIGGLRETLTSRPQHF. This rearrangement joins TRBV19 to TRBJ1-5; D is undetermined. The V and J ends lost 1 base and 9 bases respectively, with 28 bases between them. Germline assignment: CDR1 LNHDA and CDR2 SQIVND (reference sequence). This CDR3 is 19 amino acids long. Combining the CDR3 with reference TRBV19 and TRBJ1-5 gives the whole variable domain DGGITQSPKYLFRKEGQNVTLSCEQNLNHDAMYWYRQDPGQGLRLIYYSQIVNDFQKGDIAEGYSVSREKKESFPLTVTSAQKNPTAFYLCASSIGGLRETLTSRPQHFGDGTRLSIL.

The V gene is TRBV5-4, the J gene TRBJ2-7; D may match TRBD1 or TRBD2 (5 bases each). The CDR3 runs to 14 residues. Trimming stripped 3 bases from V and 4 bases from J, with 14 bases between. Germline-derived CDR1 and CDR2 are SGHNT and YYREEE (reference sequence). The CDR3 bases are TGTGCCAGCAGCTCCGGGACGCTCCAATACGAGCAGTACTTC. Protein: CASSSGTLQYEQYF.

As concerns this clone: The junction and the germline gene differ at one end; a read error may be behind it. The chain combines TRBV6-6 with TRBJ1-2; TRBD1 is a possible D gene (5 bases). This CDR3 region has 12 residues. Germline CDR1 reads MNHNY; CDR2 reads SVGAGI (reference sequence). CDR3 sequence reads: CASSANGPGRIF. DNA of the CDR3: TGTGCCAGCAGTGCCAATGGGCCGGGGCGTATCTTC.

There are a few counts of this clone. J is TRBJ1-1 and V is TRBV19, with D unresolved. The length of the CDR3 is 14 residues. Deletions cut 7 bases from V and 4 bases from J, with 16 bases between. The germline gives CDR1 LNHDA, CDR2 SQIVND (reference sequence). The CDR3 coding sequence is TGTGCCAGTATGCTACGGAACTGGGGCACTGAAGCTTTCTTT. It encodes CASMLRNWGTEAFF. The full variable domain, rest sourced from reference TRBV19 and TRBJ1-1, is DGGITQSPKYLFRKEGQNVTLSCEQNLNHDAMYWYRQDPGQGLRLIYYSQIVNDFQKGDIAEGYSVSREKKESFPLTVTSAQKNPTAFYLCASMLRNWGTEAFFGQGTRLTVV.

The chain carries TRBV25-1 and TRBJ2-7, with 8 bases lining up with TRBD1. The V and J ends lost 4 bases and 4 bases, in that order; junction bases with no gene match: 9. From germline, CDR1 is MGHDK and CDR2 SYGVNS. The CDR3 is made up of 15 amino acids. CDR3 nucleotides: TGTGCCAGCAGTGCTCGGACAGGGAGATTTTACGAGCAGTACTTC. This sequence encodes CASSARTGRFYEQYF.

V and J are TRBV5-4 and TRBJ2-7; 9 bases agree with TRBD2. The length of the CDR3 is 14 residues. Germline V CDR1 and CDR2: SGHNT, YYREEE (reference sequence). V dropped 8 bases and J dropped 5; count of bases not matched to a gene: 11. The CDR3 loop is CASSGGAANNEQYF. CDR3 coding DNA: TGTGCCAGTAGCGGGGGCGCAGCGAATAACGAGCAGTACTTC.

The chain has TRBV5-1 and TRBJ2-3; D not resolved. The CDR3 length is 13 residues. Trimming took 0 bases from V and 2 from J, leaving 4 bases between them. Germline loops: CDR1 SGHRS, CDR2 YFSETQ. This chain's CDR3 is CASSLEITDTQYF. The DNA of the CDR3 is TGCGCCAGCAGCTTGGAGATCACAGATACGCAGTATTTT.